This T cell receptor (beta chain) is drawn from a study of control samples from healthy donors and cancer patients. Clones were sequenced by immunoSEQ multiplex PCR, and TCRdb holds only the in-frame ones, with some missing. The sample has roughly 150,000 clones, about 90% seen once; the top ten hold 0.68%. Per the germline V gene, CDR1 is SEHNR and CDR2 is FQNEAQ (reference sequence). The CDR3 extends over 11 amino acids. Trimming stripped 7 bases from V and 4 bases from J, with 8 bases between. The sequenced sample consisted of blood. The receptor was derived from a woman under 40 in good health. This rearrangement joins TRBV7-9 to TRBJ2-7; the D is unclear. CDR3 protein: CASNPLYEQYF. In DNA form, the CDR3 reads TGTGCCAGCAACCCTCTTTACGAGCAGTACTTC.